This record looks at one T cell receptor (beta chain) sequence and its context. As yet, its antigen is unknown. This record comes from a study of CD8 T cells in ankylosing spondylitis. Overall study findings and caveats: Ankylosing spondylitis blood seemed to carry a telltale TCR beta motif made of seven or eight highly homologous variants.

Scientists made TCR beta libraries using quantitative 5'-RACE with molecular barcodes. TCRdb reanalysed the 5' RACE reads using MiXCR and keeps one entry per CDR3 protein. The profile shows over 30,000 distinct CDR3 sequences, approximately 15% of them singletons. This CDR3 spans 13 amino acids. The V and J ends lost 7 bases and 8 bases respectively, with 15 bases between them. In germline, CDR1 is MNHEY, CDR2 SVGAGI. This chain connects TRBV6-5 to TRBJ2-1; D may be TRBD2 (6 bases). This TCR derives from a male donor with ankylosing spondylitis or in good health (not recorded which). The material sequenced was blood. This CDR3 reads CASKRAGGDEQFF. Written as DNA, the CDR3 is TGTGCCAGCAAACGGGCCGGCGGGGATGAGCAGTTCTTC.